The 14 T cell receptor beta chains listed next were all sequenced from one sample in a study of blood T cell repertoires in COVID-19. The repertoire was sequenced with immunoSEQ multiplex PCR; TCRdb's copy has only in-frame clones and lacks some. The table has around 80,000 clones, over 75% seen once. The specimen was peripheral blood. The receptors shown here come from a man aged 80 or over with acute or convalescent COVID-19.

The CDR3 DNA reads TGTGCCATCAGGACTAGCGGGGGGGCGATAGATACGCAGTATTTT. It specifies CAIRTSGGAIDTQYF. The J gene is TRBJ2-3, the V gene TRBV10-3; 14 bases match TRBD2. The CDR3 spans 15 residues. V lost 6 bases to trimming and J lost 5 bases; unmatched junction nucleotides: 4. In germline, CDR1 is ENHRY, CDR2 SYGVKD.

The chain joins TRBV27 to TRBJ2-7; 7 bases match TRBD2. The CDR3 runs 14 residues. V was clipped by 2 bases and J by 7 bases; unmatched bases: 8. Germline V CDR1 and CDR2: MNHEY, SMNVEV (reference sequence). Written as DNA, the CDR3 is TGTGCCAGCAGTTTAACACGGCAGGGAGGGGAGCAGTACTTC. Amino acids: CASSLTRQGGEQYF.

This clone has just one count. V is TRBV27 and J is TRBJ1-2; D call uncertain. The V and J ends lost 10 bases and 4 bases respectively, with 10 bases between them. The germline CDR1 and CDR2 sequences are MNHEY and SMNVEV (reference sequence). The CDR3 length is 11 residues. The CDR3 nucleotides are TGTGCCACGGGAGAAACCTATGGCTACACCTTC. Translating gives CATGETYGYTF.

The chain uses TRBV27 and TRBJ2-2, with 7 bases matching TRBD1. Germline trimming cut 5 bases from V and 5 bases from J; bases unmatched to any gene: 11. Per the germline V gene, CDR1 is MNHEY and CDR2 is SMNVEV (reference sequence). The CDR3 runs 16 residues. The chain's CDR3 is CASSKQTGLDTGELFF. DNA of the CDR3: TGTGCCAGCAGTAAACAGACAGGGTTGGATACCGGGGAGCTGTTTTTT.

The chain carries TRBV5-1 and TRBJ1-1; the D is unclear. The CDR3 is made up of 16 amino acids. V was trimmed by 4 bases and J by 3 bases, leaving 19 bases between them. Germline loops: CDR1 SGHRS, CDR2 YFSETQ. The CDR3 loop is CASSRAGNRGYTEAFF. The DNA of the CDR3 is TGCGCCAGCAGCAGGGCGGGGAACCGAGGGTACACTGAAGCTTTCTTT. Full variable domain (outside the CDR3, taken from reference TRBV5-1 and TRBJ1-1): KAGVTQTPRYLIKTRGQQVTLSCSPISGHRSVSWYQQTPGQGLQFLFEYFSETQRNKGNFPGRFSGRQFSNSRSEMNVSTLELGDSALYLCASSRAGNRGYTEAFFGQGTRLTVV.

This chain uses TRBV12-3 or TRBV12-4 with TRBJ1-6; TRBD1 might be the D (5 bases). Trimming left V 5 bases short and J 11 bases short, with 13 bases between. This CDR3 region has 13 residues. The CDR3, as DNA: TGTGCCAGCAGTCAGGACGTGGGGCCACCCCTCCACTTT. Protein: CASSQDVGPPLHF.

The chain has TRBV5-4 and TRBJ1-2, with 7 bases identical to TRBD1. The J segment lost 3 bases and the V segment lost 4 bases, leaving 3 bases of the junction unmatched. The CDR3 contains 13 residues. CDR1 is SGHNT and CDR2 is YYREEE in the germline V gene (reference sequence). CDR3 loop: CASSRDSHYGYTF. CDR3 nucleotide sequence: TGTGCCAGCAGCCGGGACAGCCACTATGGCTACACCTTC.

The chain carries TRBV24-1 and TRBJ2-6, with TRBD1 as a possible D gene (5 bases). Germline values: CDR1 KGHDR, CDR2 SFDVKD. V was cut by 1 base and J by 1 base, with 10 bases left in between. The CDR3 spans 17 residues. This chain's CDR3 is CATSDFLRGSGANVLTF. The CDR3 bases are TGTGCCACCAGTGATTTTTTAAGGGGTTCTGGGGCCAACGTCCTGACTTTC.

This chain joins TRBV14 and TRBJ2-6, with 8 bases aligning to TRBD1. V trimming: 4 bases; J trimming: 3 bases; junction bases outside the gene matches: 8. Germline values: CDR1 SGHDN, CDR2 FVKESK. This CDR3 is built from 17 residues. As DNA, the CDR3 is TGTGCCAGCAGCCCGTCCCGGGACAGGTATGGGGCCAACGTCCTGACTTTC. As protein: CASSPSRDRYGANVLTF.

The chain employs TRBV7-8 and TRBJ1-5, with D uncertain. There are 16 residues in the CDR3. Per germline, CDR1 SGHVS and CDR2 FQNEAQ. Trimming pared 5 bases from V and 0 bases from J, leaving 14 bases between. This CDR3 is CASSPGFPYSNQPQHF. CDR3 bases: TGTGCCAGCAGCCCGGGGTTCCCCTATAGCAATCAGCCCCAGCATTTT.

CDR3 residues: CASSPYKGQGNTEAFF. The CDR3, as DNA: TGTGCCAGCTCACCATATAAAGGACAGGGGAACACTGAAGCTTTCTTT. The chain recombines TRBV18 with TRBJ1-1, with 8 bases matching TRBD1. This CDR3 is built from 16 residues. The germline CDR1 and CDR2 sequences are KGHSH and LQKENI. V was clipped by 2 bases and J by 1 base; unmatched bases: 6.

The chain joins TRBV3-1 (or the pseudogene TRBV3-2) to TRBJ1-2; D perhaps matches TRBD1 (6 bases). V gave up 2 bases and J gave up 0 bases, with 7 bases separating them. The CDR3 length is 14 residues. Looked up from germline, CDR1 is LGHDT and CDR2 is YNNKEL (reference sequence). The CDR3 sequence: CASSQTGTNYGYTF. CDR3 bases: TGTGCCAGCAGCCAAACAGGGACTAACTATGGCTACACCTTC.

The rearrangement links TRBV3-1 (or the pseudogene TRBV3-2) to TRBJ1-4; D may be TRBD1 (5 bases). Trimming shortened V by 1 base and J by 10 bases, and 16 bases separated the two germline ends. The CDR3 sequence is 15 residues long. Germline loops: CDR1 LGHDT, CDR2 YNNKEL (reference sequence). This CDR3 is CASSQGLGDVGKLFF. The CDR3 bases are TGTGCCAGCAGCCAAGGGTTAGGGGATGTCGGAAAACTGTTTTTT.

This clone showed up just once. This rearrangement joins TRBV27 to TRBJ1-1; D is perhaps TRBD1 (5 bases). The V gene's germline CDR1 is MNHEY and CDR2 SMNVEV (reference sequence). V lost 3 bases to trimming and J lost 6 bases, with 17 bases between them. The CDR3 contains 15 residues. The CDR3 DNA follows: TGTGCCAGCAGTTTGAGGGGCCAGGGAGGGTCTGAAGCTTTCTTT. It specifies CASSLRGQGGSEAFF.